These 29 T cell receptor beta chains came from one sample sequenced in a study of T cells after yellow fever vaccination. Each CDR3 protein is one row after TCRdb ran MiXCR on the 5' RACE reads. The top ten hold 11% to 15% of the sample, which has 500,000 to 650,000 distinct CDR3 sequences, about 13% seen once. Sequencing used PBMCs, obtained on the day of the yellow fever booster vaccination. The receptors were sampled from a man aged 30 to 45 who received the YFV17D yellow fever vaccine.

This rearrangement joins TRBV5-1 to TRBJ2-3; the D call may be TRBD1 or TRBD2 (5 bases each). In germline, CDR1 is SGHRS, CDR2 YFSETQ. With 4 bases removed from V and 4 bases from J, the gap between germline ends came to 16 bases. The CDR3 length is 15 residues. CDR3 nucleotides: TGCGCCAGCAGCCCTAGAACCGGGACCCCAGATACGCAGTATTTT. Translation: CASSPRTGTPDTQYF.

The rearrangement joins TRBV3-1 to TRBJ2-7; TRBD2 matches at 9 bases. CDR1 and CDR2 (germline): LGHDT, YNNKEL (reference sequence). The CDR3 runs to 15 residues. The junction had 7 bases not matched to a gene; V was cut back by 4 bases and J by 3 bases. The chain's CDR3 is CASSLRAGGYYEQYF. CDR3 nucleotides: TGTGCCAGCAGCCTTAGAGCGGGAGGATACTACGAGCAGTACTTC.

There are a few counts of this clonotype. The chain employs TRBV20-1 and TRBJ1-2; D call uncertain. The V gene's germline CDR1 is DFQATT and CDR2 SNEGSKA (reference sequence). This CDR3 has 15 residues. Trimming removed 0 bases from V and 0 bases from J, with 11 bases in between. CDR3 residues: CSARDQSGTNYGYTF. CDR3 sequence (DNA): TGCAGTGCTAGAGATCAGTCAGGAACTAACTATGGCTACACCTTC.

The CDR3 region is CASSYSARDSYEQYF. For the CDR3, the DNA is TGTGCCAGCAGTTACTCGGCCCGGGACAGCTACGAGCAGTACTTC. The genes are TRBV6-5 and TRBJ2-7, with 7 bases that match TRBD1. The J segment lost 3 bases and the V segment lost 0 bases, leaving 5 bases of the junction unmatched. The CDR3 totals 15 residues. The germline CDR1 and CDR2 sequences are MNHEY and SVGAGI.

The V gene is TRBV29-1, the J gene TRBJ2-2, with 9 positions matching TRBD2. CDR3 length: 15 amino acids. In germline, CDR1 is SQVTM, CDR2 ANQGSEA. Trimming at V came to 4 bases and at J to 7 bases, leaving 10 bases not matched to a gene. Here the CDR3 reads CSVGGGRAADGELFF. The CDR3 DNA follows: TGCAGCGTTGGCGGCGGGAGGGCCGCGGACGGGGAGCTGTTTTTT.

The genes are TRBV15 and TRBJ2-7; 9 bases agree with TRBD2. The CDR3 runs 18 residues. Looked up from germline, CDR1 is LNHNV and CDR2 is YYDKDF (reference sequence). V was clipped by 4 bases and J by 7 bases; unmatched bases: 20. This CDR3 is CATSIPKGPGLAGPEQYF. CDR3 bases: TGTGCCACCAGCATCCCGAAAGGGCCGGGACTAGCAGGCCCGGAGCAGTACTTC.

The chain links TRBV7-2 to TRBJ1-5, with a tentative D call TRBD1 (6 bases). The CDR3 length is 17 residues. Germline CDR1 SGHTA, CDR2 FQGNSA. Trimming left V 4 bases short and J 2 bases short, with 18 bases between. CDR3 in DNA: TGTGCCAGCAGCTCCTATCGCTCAGGGGAAGGCAATCAGCCCCAGCATTTT. Residues: CASSSYRSGEGNQPQHF. The complete variable domain, with remaining parts taken from reference TRBV7-2 and TRBJ1-5, reads GAGVSQSPSNKVTEKGKDVELRCDPISGHTALYWYRQSLGQGLEFLIYFQGNSAPDKSGLPSDRFSAERTGGSVSTLTIQRTQQEDSAVYLCASSSYRSGEGNQPQHFGDGTRLSIL.

This clonotype appeared a few times. The chain uses TRBV19 and TRBJ2-3; perhaps D is TRBD1 or TRBD2 (6 bases each). This CDR3 is 17 amino acids long. The germline CDR1 and CDR2 sequences are LNHDA and SQIVND (reference sequence). Trimming cost V 3 bases and J 0 bases, with 16 bases left between them. CDR3 sequence: CASSIPWGASSTDTQYF. CDR3 DNA: TGTGCCAGTAGTATCCCGTGGGGGGCATCTAGCACAGATACGCAGTATTTT.

This chain connects TRBV20-1 to TRBJ1-3; D is ambiguous. V lost 7 bases to trimming and J lost 0 bases, with 10 bases between them. CDR1 and CDR2 from the germline V gene are DFQATT and SNEGSKA (reference sequence). The CDR3 loop spans 13 amino acids. In nucleotides, the CDR3 is TGCAGTGGCCGAACATTCTCTGGAAACACCATATATTTT. It codes for CSGRTFSGNTIYF.

This clonotype was observed a handful of times. The chain recombines TRBV5-1 with TRBJ1-2, with D maybe TRBD1 (6 bases). CDR3 length: 15 residues. CDR1 and CDR2 (germline): SGHRS, YFSETQ. Trimming took 3 bases from V and 3 from J, leaving 15 bases between them. The CDR3 DNA follows: TGCGCCAGCAGCTCTTCAGGGGAGTCTCACTATGGCTACACCTTC. As protein: CASSSSGESHYGYTF.

This clonotype was seen only a few times. The V gene is TRBV5-1, the J gene TRBJ2-5; TRBD1 matches at 12 bases. CDR1 and CDR2 from the germline V gene are SGHRS and YFSETQ. The V and J ends lost 4 bases and 5 bases, in that order; junction bases with no gene match: 18. CDR3 length: 19 residues. The DNA of the CDR3 is TGCGCCAGCAGCAGACCGGGACAGGGGGCGAGTATAATCCAGGAGACCCAGTACTTC. It translates to CASSRPGQGASIIQETQYF. The complete variable domain, with remaining parts taken from reference TRBV5-1 and TRBJ2-5, reads KAGVTQTPRYLIKTRGQQVTLSCSPISGHRSVSWYQQTPGQGLQFLFEYFSETQRNKGNFPGRFSGRQFSNSRSEMNVSTLELGDSALYLCASSRPGQGASIIQETQYFGPGTRLLVL.

In nucleotides, the CDR3 is TGTGCCAGCAGCGTACAGGGAGATTTAGAGACCCAGTACTTC. Translation: CASSVQGDLETQYF. The rearrangement uses TRBV9 and TRBJ2-5; D tentatively reads TRBD1 or TRBD2 (5 bases each). Germline V gives CDR1 SGDLS, CDR2 YYNGEE. Trimming stripped 1 base from V and 4 bases from J, with 11 bases between. The CDR3 totals 14 residues.

The table lists this clonotype with a count of one. The junction departs from the called germline gene at one end, perhaps through a read error. This chain uses TRBV2 with TRBJ2-3, with TRBD2 matching 12 bases. Germline CDR1 and CDR2: SNHLY and FYNNEI. The CDR3 has 18 residues. CDR3 protein: CACSVTSGRLLLADTQYF. CDR3 in DNA: TGTGCCTGCAGTGTCACTAGCGGGAGGTTGTTGTTGGCAGATACGCAGTATTTT.

This clonotype was picked up a small number of times. The chain employs TRBV12-3 or TRBV12-4 and TRBJ2-5; TRBD2 matches 9 bases. CDR3 length: 14 amino acids. V lost 9 bases, J lost 5 bases, and 10 bases stayed unmatched. CDR3 in amino acids: CASMRAGGGETQYF. The CDR3 DNA follows: TGTGCCAGTATGCGAGCGGGAGGTGGTGAGACCCAGTACTTC.

The genes are TRBV6-5 and TRBJ2-1; D gene uncertain. The CDR3 consists of 12 residues. Germline values: CDR1 MNHEY, CDR2 SVGAGI. V was cut by 6 bases and J by 7 bases, with 10 bases left in between. The CDR3 DNA reads as TGTGCCAGCAGACGAAGGCAAAATGAGCAGTTCTTC. It encodes CASRRRQNEQFF.

This clonotype was seen a few times. The V call is TRBV3-1, the J call TRBJ2-5; D remains ambiguous. This CDR3 spans 13 amino acids. Trimming shortened V by 1 base and J by 4 bases, and 7 bases separated the two germline ends. Germline CDR1 and CDR2: LGHDT and YNNKEL (reference sequence). The CDR3 coding sequence is TGTGCCAGCAGCCAAGGGGAACGAGAGACCCAGTACTTC. Translated, it gives CASSQGERETQYF.

This clonotype was counted between two and nine times. The rearrangement joins TRBV7-9 to TRBJ1-3; D unclear. CDR1 SEHNR and CDR2 FQNEAQ come from the germline V gene (reference sequence). Trimming pared 4 bases from V and 0 bases from J, leaving 16 bases between. This CDR3 is 17 amino acids long. The CDR3 here is CASSSPALDPSGNTIYF. CDR3 coding DNA: TGTGCCAGCAGCTCCCCGGCCCTTGACCCCTCTGGAAACACCATATATTTT.

This chain uses TRBV29-1 with TRBJ2-2; 12 bases are shared with TRBD2. Germline lookup yields CDR1 SQVTM and CDR2 ANQGSEA. This CDR3 has 17 amino acids. Germline trimming cut 3 bases from V and 0 bases from J; bases unmatched to any gene: 5. The DNA for the CDR3 is TGCAGCGTTGAGAGGACTAGCGGGATGTCGAACACCGGGGAGCTGTTTTTT. Translation gives CSVERTSGMSNTGELFF.

In its sample, this clonotype was seen a few times. A clone one base away is much larger, so this may be a read error. The CDR3 DNA sequence: TGTGCCAGCAGACCTAGCGGGAGCTCCTACGAGCAGTACTTC. Residues: CASRPSGSSYEQYF. V and J are TRBV6-2 or TRBV6-3 and TRBJ2-7; 10 nucleotides agree with TRBD2. The germline CDR1 and CDR2 sequences are MNHEY and SVGEGT. With V trimmed by 6 bases and J by 0 bases, 2 bases remained unmatched. The CDR3 totals 14 residues.

The chain links TRBV19 to TRBJ2-2, with 12 bases fitting TRBD2. The CDR3 totals 19 residues. The V segment lost 4 bases and the J segment 3 bases; nucleotides outside the gene matches: 12. CDR1 and CDR2 (germline): LNHDA, SQIVND (reference sequence). The CDR3 region has the DNA TGTGCCAGTAGTAGCTCCCTAGCGGGAGGGAGGGCGTACACCGGGGAGCTGTTTTTT. Protein: CASSSSLAGGRAYTGELFF.

This chain links TRBV6-5 with TRBJ2-7; 9 nucleotides match TRBD2. V was pared by 2 bases and J by 0 bases, with 2 bases of the junction left unmatched. Germline CDR1 is MNHEY and CDR2 is SVGAGI. This CDR3 has 15 amino acids. The chain's CDR3 is CASSYISGSSYEQYF. In DNA form, the CDR3 reads TGTGCCAGCAGTTACATTAGCGGGAGCTCCTACGAGCAGTACTTC.

This chain connects TRBV5-1 to TRBJ1-2, with D possibly being TRBD1 (5 bases). This CDR3 is 13 amino acids long. Germline V gene sequence: CDR1 SGHRS, CDR2 YFSETQ. Trimming took 7 bases from V and 5 from J, leaving 15 bases between them. The CDR3 sequence: CASSGTADYGYTF. CDR3 DNA sequence: TGCGCCAGCTCCGGGACGGCAGATTATGGCTACACCTTC.

This clonotype was seen many times. The chain links TRBV6-6 to TRBJ2-7; D remains ambiguous. Germline loops: CDR1 MNHNY, CDR2 SVGAGI (reference sequence). The V end was cut by 5 bases, the J end by 1 base, with 9 bases between. The CDR3 runs 13 residues. The CDR3 is CASSPDGSYEQYF. The CDR3 DNA reads TGTGCCAGCAGTCCCGACGGGTCCTACGAGCAGTACTTC.

This clonotype was seen ten or more times. At one of its ends the junction is not consistent with the germline gene, which may arise from a read error. The chain uses TRBV5-1 and TRBJ2-2; D may be TRBD2 (6 bases). Germline lookup yields CDR1 SGHRS and CDR2 YFSETQ. The CDR3 is made up of 14 amino acids. The CDR3 bases are TGTGCCAGCAGCTTAGTCGGGGGCACCGGGGAGCTGTTTTTT. Amino acid sequence: CASSLVGGTGELFF.

This chain uses TRBV11-2 with TRBJ2-4; 7 bases agree with TRBD1. The V gene end was trimmed by 1 base and the J gene end by 4 bases; junction bases not matched to a gene: 4. This CDR3 has 15 amino acids. The germline V gene has CDR1 SGHAT and CDR2 FQNNGV. CDR3 in DNA: TGTGCCAGCAGCTTAGTTGGGACAGATAAAAACATTCAGTACTTC. Encoded protein: CASSLVGTDKNIQYF.

This clonotype was detected only a few times. This chain links TRBV11-3 with TRBJ2-3, with 9 bases fitting TRBD2. The V gene's germline CDR1 is SGHNT and CDR2 YENEEA. V trimming: 3 bases; J trimming: 2 bases; junction bases outside the gene matches: 6. The CDR3 is 16 amino acids. The CDR3 loop reads CASSFLSGGTTDTQYF. The CDR3 bases are TGTGCCAGCAGCTTCCTTAGCGGGGGAACCACAGATACGCAGTATTTT. Using reference TRBV11-3 and TRBJ2-3 for the parts outside the CDR3, the full variable domain is EAGVVQSPRYKIIEKKQPVAFWCNPISGHNTLYWYLQNLGQGPELLIRYENEEAVDDSQLPKDRFSAERLKGVDSTLKIQPAELGDSAVYLCASSFLSGGTTDTQYFGPGTRLTVL.

The genes are TRBV28 and TRBJ2-1; D gene ambiguous. V lost 8 bases and J 4 bases, leaving 9 bases between the germline ends. The CDR3 is 12 residues long. Germline V lookup: CDR1 MDHEN, CDR2 SYDVKM. The CDR3 nucleotides read TGTGCCAGCCAAACCCAGTACAATGAGCAGTTCTTC. Amino acid sequence: CASQTQYNEQFF.

V and J are TRBV29-1 and TRBJ2-5; D might be TRBD2 (6 bases). Germline assignment: CDR1 SQVTM and CDR2 ANQGSEA. This CDR3 spans 12 amino acids. Trimming removed 7 bases from V and 3 bases from J, with 12 bases in between. DNA for the CDR3: TGCAGCGCCCGGAGGGGAGAAGAGACCCAGTACTTC. Translated, it gives CSARRGEETQYF.

The table lists this clonotype with a few counts. The chain carries TRBV6-5 and TRBJ2-4, with a possible D match to TRBD1 (6 bases). The V gene lost 0 bases and the J gene lost 6 bases, with 9 bases spanning the gap. In germline, CDR1 is MNHEY, CDR2 SVGAGI. CDR3 length: 14 residues. The CDR3 here is CASSYSDRLNIQYF. The CDR3 coding sequence is TGTGCCAGCAGTTACTCAGACAGGCTAAACATTCAGTACTTC.